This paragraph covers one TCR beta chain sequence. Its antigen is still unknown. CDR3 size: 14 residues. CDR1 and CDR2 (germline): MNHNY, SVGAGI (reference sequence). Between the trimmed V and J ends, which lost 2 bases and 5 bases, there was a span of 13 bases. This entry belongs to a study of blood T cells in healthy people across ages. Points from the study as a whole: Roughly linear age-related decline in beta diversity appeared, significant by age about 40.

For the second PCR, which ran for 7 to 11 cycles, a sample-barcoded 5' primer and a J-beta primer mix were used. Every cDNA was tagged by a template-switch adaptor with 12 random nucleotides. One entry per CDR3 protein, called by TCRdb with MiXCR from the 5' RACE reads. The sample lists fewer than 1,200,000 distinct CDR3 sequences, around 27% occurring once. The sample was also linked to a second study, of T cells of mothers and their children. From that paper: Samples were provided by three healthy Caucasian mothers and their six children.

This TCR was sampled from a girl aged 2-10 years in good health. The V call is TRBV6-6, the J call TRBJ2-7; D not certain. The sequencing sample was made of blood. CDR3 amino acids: CASSYVAGPDEQYF. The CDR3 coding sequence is TGTGCCAGCAGTTACGTAGCCGGGCCCGACGAGCAGTACTTC.